This T cell receptor beta chain was profiled in a study of OX40 agonist ivuxolimab in advanced cancers. The germline V gene has CDR1 LNHDA and CDR2 SQIVND (reference sequence). The CDR3 has 15 residues. Trimming left V 1 base short and J 2 bases short, with 6 bases between. The method was immunoSEQ multiplex PCR; TCRdb's version includes in-frame clones alone and lacks a portion of them. Of tens of thousands of clones detected, more than 85% appear once; the ten largest clones hold 0.62%. The chain has TRBV19 and TRBJ2-6, with TRBD1 as a possible D gene (5 bases). The TCR originated in an adult with an advanced solid tumor such as melanoma, head and neck, liver or kidney cancer. The source material was CD4+ or CD8+ T cells sorted from blood, sampled in a trial of the OX40 agonist ivuxolimab. CDR3 protein: CASSIVRAGANVLTF. Here the CDR3 DNA reads TGTGCCAGTAGTATAGTCAGGGCTGGGGCCAACGTCCTGACTTTC.